This T cell receptor (beta chain) originates from a study of T cells after yellow fever vaccination. Study-wide findings and caveats: Clonotype sharing between CD4 and CD8 compartments was small. Repertoires obtained by FACS sorting could include abundant clonotypes that entered as contaminants from the bulk population.

One entry per CDR3 protein, called by TCRdb with MiXCR from the 5' RACE reads. The repertoire holds under 600,000 distinct CDR3 sequences, 21% seen once, with less than 20% in the top ten. The J segment lost 2 bases and the V segment lost 4 bases, leaving 4 bases of the junction unmatched. The CDR3 runs to 15 residues. Germline CDR1 MNHEY, CDR2 SMNVEV (reference sequence). A remark on this clonotype: Antigen specificity is unknown.

This clonotype originated in a man between 18 and 29 years old who received the YFV17D yellow fever vaccine. The sample in question was PBMCs, obtained roughly 20 days after the first yellow fever vaccination. J is TRBJ1-3 and V is TRBV27; 8 bases agree with TRBD1. The CDR3 DNA reads as TGTGCCAGCAGTTACCGGACAGGGCCTGGAAACACCATATATTTT. It yields the protein CASSYRTGPGNTIYF.